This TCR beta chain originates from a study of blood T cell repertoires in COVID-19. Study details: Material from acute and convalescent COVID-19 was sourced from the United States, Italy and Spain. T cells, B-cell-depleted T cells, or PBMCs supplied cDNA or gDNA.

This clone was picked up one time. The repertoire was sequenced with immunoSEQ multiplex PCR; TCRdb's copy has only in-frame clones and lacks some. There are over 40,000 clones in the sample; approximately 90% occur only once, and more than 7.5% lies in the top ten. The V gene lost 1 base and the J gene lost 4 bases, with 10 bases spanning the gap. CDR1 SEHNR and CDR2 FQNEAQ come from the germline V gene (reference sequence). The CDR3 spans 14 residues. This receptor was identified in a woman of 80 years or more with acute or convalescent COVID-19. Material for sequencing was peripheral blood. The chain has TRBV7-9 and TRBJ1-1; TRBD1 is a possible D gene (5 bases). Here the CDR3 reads CASSLEEDTTEAFF. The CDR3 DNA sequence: TGTGCCAGCAGCTTAGAAGAGGACACCACTGAAGCTTTCTTT.